One sample yielded the 17 T cell receptor beta chains listed below, sequenced in a study of T cell responses to AZD1222 COVID-19 vaccine. TCRdb keeps only in-frame clones here, not all; method: immunoSEQ multiplex PCR. The sample yields approximately 90,000 clones, about 88% seen once. Sequenced material: peripheral blood, taken on day 0 of AZD1222 vaccination. Receptors originate from an adult in good health.

This clone was counted a single time. As DNA, the CDR3 is TGCAGCGTCGCAGGGGAGTCCTACGAGCAGTACTTC. Amino acids: CSVAGESYEQYF. The chain combines TRBV29-1 with TRBJ2-7; tentative D call: TRBD1 (6 bases). CDR3 size: 12 residues. The germline V gene encodes CDR1 SQVTM and CDR2 ANQGSEA. The V end lost 6 bases, the J end lost 1 base, and 10 bases lay between the germline ends.

The V call is TRBV19, the J call TRBJ2-7, with TRBD2 identical over 11 bases. J lost 2 bases, V lost 6 bases, and 6 bases had no gene match. CDR3 length: 15 amino acids. CDR1 is LNHDA and CDR2 is SQIVND in the germline V gene (reference sequence). CDR3 residues: CASSHGTSGAYEQYF. In nucleotides, the CDR3 is TGTGCCAGTAGCCACGGGACTAGCGGTGCCTACGAGCAGTACTTC.

CDR3 amino acids: CASSYPGTDYGYTF. CDR3 bases: TGTGCCAGCAGTTATCCCGGGACGGACTATGGCTACACCTTC. This rearrangement joins TRBV6-5 to TRBJ1-2; the D gene is possibly TRBD1 (5 bases). Germline CDR1 MNHEY, CDR2 SVGAGI. Trimming pared 3 bases from V and 3 bases from J, leaving 11 bases between. CDR3 size: 14 residues.

The chain links TRBV5-4 to TRBJ2-1; 9 positions agree with TRBD2. V lost 5 bases and J lost 9; bases outside the gene matches: 9. CDR1 and CDR2 from the germline V gene are SGHNT and YYREEE (reference sequence). The CDR3 extends over 14 amino acids. This CDR3 is CASSLSGSPTEQFF. The DNA of the CDR3 is TGTGCCAGCAGTCTTAGCGGGAGCCCCACTGAGCAGTTCTTC.

The gene calls are TRBV27 and TRBJ2-1, with 10 bases lining up with TRBD2. This CDR3 has 15 residues. The ends lost 4 bases at V and 3 bases at J; junction bases unmatched: 3. Germline-derived CDR1 and CDR2 are MNHEY and SMNVEV (reference sequence). CDR3 loop: CASSSPSGSYNEQFF. In DNA, the CDR3 is TGTGCCAGCAGTTCTCCTAGCGGGAGCTACAATGAGCAGTTCTTC.

The V gene is TRBV28, the J gene TRBJ1-6; D ambiguous. The CDR3 spans 12 residues. Deletions cut 5 bases from V and 8 bases from J, with 7 bases between. Germline CDR1 MDHEN, CDR2 SYDVKM. The CDR3 bases are TGTGCCAGCAGTCCCCGGTATTCACCCCTCCACTTT. Protein: CASSPRYSPLHF. The complete variable domain, with remaining parts taken from reference TRBV28 and TRBJ1-6, reads DVKVTQSSRYLVKRTGEKVFLECVQDMDHENMFWYRQDPGLGLRLIYFSYDVKMKEKGDIPEGYSVSREKKERFSLILESASTNQTSMYLCASSPRYSPLHFGNGTRLTVT.

V gene TRBV2 combines with J gene TRBJ2-7; 12 bases align to TRBD1. V shed 7 bases, J shed 4 bases, and the junction held 11 bases outside the gene matches. Per germline, CDR1 SNHLY and CDR2 FYNNEI. The CDR3 contains 16 residues. The CDR3 sequence: CASNRPGTGGGYEQYF. CDR3 coding DNA: TGTGCCAGCAACCGGCCCGGGACAGGGGGCGGATACGAGCAGTACTTC. Based on the CDR3 plus reference TRBV2 and TRBJ2-7, the full variable domain is EPEVTQTPSHQVTQMGQEVILRCVPISNHLYFYWYRQILGQKVEFLVSFYNNEISEKSEIFDDQFSVERPDGSNFTLKIRSTKLEDSAMYFCASNRPGTGGGYEQYFGPGTRLTVT.

V usage is TRBV9 and J usage is TRBJ1-4, with D perhaps TRBD1 (6 bases). Germline loops: CDR1 SGDLS, CDR2 YYNGEE. The CDR3 loop spans 15 amino acids. Trimming removed 3 bases at V and 8 bases at J, with 17 bases between. As DNA, the CDR3 is TGTGCCAGCAGCGCCAGGGGTACCTCCAACGAAAAACTGTTTTTT. Translation gives CASSARGTSNEKLFF.

This clone was detected a few times. CDR3 bases: TGTGCCAGCAGTCCACTCCCTATGGCTGGCTACACCTTC. This sequence encodes CASSPLPMAGYTF. The J gene is TRBJ1-2, the V gene TRBV7-3; D uncertain. CDR1 is SGHTA and CDR2 is FQGTGA in the germline V gene. V was pared by 6 bases and J by 7 bases, with 15 bases between. This CDR3 is 13 amino acids long.

The V gene is TRBV27, the J gene TRBJ1-5; TRBD1 is a possible D gene (6 bases). Trimming removed 6 bases at V and 6 bases at J, with 15 bases between. In germline, CDR1 is MNHEY, CDR2 SMNVEV (reference sequence). The CDR3 runs to 14 residues. CDR3 amino acids: CASRGAGIGQPQHF. Written as DNA, the CDR3 is TGTGCCAGCAGGGGGGCAGGGATCGGTCAGCCCCAGCATTTT.

The rearrangement links TRBV9 to TRBJ1-6, with 7 bases matching TRBD1. Trimming at V came to 4 bases and at J to 7 bases, leaving 8 bases not matched to a gene. Germline V gives CDR1 SGDLS, CDR2 YYNGEE. The CDR3 extends over 15 amino acids. For the CDR3, the DNA is TGTGCCAGCAGCCCCCTGGCAGGGGGAAATTCACCCCTCCACTTT. Amino acid sequence: CASSPLAGGNSPLHF.

The genes are TRBV3-1 (or the pseudogene TRBV3-2) and TRBJ2-2, with no clear D. The CDR3 runs 13 residues. V lost 4 bases, J lost 4 bases, and 7 bases lay in between. From germline, CDR1 is LGHDT and CDR2 YNNKEL (reference sequence). CDR3 nucleotide sequence: TGTGCCAGCAGCCGACGGGCCACCGGGGAGCTGTTTTTT. Its protein product is CASSRRATGELFF.

The rearrangement joins TRBV24-1 to TRBJ2-2; 7 nucleotides line up with TRBD1. This CDR3 is 17 amino acids long. J gave up 3 bases and V 5 bases, and 11 bases lay outside the gene matches. Germline assignment: CDR1 KGHDR and CDR2 SFDVKD. CDR3 loop: CATSGPPSTGYTGELFF. CDR3 sequence (DNA): TGTGCCACCAGTGGACCGCCTTCGACAGGGTACACCGGGGAGCTGTTTTTT.

This clone was recorded once. The CDR3 here is CASSLGREHYGYTF. For the CDR3, the DNA is TGTGCCAGCAGCTTAGGGCGGGAACACTATGGCTACACCTTC. The chain couples TRBV13 to TRBJ1-2; D unclear. In germline, CDR1 is PRHDT, CDR2 FYEKMQ (reference sequence). V lost 0 bases, J lost 3 bases, and 8 bases lay in between. CDR3 length equals 14 residues.

V usage is TRBV2 and J usage is TRBJ1-2, with D maybe TRBD1 (6 bases). The length of the CDR3 is 15 residues. Trimming pared 2 bases from V and 3 bases from J, leaving 13 bases between. Germline V gene lookup returns CDR1 SNHLY and CDR2 FYNNEI. The CDR3 region has the DNA TGTGCCAGCAGTGAATCCGGACAGCGCTACTATGGCTACACCTTC. It yields the protein CASSESGQRYYGYTF.

The chain joins TRBV12-3 or TRBV12-4 to TRBJ2-7, with D maybe TRBD1 (5 bases). Trimming cost V 2 bases and J 2 bases, with 7 bases left between them. CDR3 length equals 13 residues. The CDR3 DNA reads as TGTGCCAGCAGTTTAAGCAGGGCCTACGAGCAGTACTTC. Its protein product is CASSLSRAYEQYF.

The chain links TRBV2 to TRBJ2-1; D is unresolved. The CDR3 covers 15 residues. From germline, CDR1 is SNHLY and CDR2 FYNNEI. Trimming shortened V by 4 bases and J by 1 base, and 11 bases separated the two germline ends. CDR3 amino acids: CASSVERSSYNEQFF. In DNA, the CDR3 is TGTGCCAGCAGTGTGGAGCGATCTTCCTACAATGAGCAGTTCTTC.